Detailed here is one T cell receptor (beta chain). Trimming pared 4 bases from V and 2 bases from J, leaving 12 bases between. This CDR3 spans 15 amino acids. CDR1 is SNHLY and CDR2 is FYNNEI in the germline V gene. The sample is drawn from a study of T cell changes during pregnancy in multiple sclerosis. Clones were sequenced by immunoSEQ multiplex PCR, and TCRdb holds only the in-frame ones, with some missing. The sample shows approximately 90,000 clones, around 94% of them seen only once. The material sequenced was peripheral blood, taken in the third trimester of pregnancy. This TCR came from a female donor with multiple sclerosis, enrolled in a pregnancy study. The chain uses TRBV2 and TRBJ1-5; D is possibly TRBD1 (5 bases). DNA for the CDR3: TGTGCCAGCAGTGCCCGAGACAGAGGCAATCAGCCCCAGCATTTT. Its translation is CASSARDRGNQPQHF.